These T cell receptor beta chains were read from a single sample in a study of blood T cell repertoires in COVID-19. Libraries were prepared by immunoSEQ multiplex PCR; TCRdb keeps only in-frame clonotypes and omits some of them. Among fewer than 150,000 clones listed, over 80% were seen once. The specimen was peripheral blood. Every receptor here comes from a woman of 80 years or more with acute or convalescent COVID-19. The CDR3 runs from the conserved cysteine through the conserved F or W. The order of the fields is V gene, D gene, clone size, J gene, CDR3 DNA, CDR3 protein. A D gene is named only where the DNA matches it firmly. Some rows mark clone size as missing; the rest say once, few, many or name a class of expanded clone.

TRBV6-5	TRBD1	.	TRBJ1-3	TGTGCCAGCGGACAGGGAATGTACTCTGGAAACACCATATATTTT	CASGQGMYSGNTIYF
TRBV10-2	TRBD1	.	TRBJ1-5	TGCGCCAGCAGACAGGGGGCGCGTGAAAATCAGCCCCAGCATTTT	CASRQGARENQPQHF
TRBV19	.	.	TRBJ1-2	TGTGCCAGTAGTATTCAGGGTAACTATGGCTACACCTTC	CASSIQGNYGYTF
TRBV30	TRBD2	.	TRBJ2-3	TGTGCCTGGAGTGTATCAGGCCCTCTCCCTAGCGGAAGCACAGATACGCAGTATTTT	CAWSVSGPLPSGSTDTQYF
TRBV6-1	.	.	TRBJ1-1	TGTGCCAGCAGTGAAGCGAGTTTGGGACAAAGCGGAGCTTTCTTT	CASSEASLGQSGAFF
TRBV7-9	TRBD1	.	TRBJ1-5	TGTGCCAGCAGCTTAACCGGGACAGGGTCGGGACAGCCCCAGCATTTT	CASSLTGTGSGQPQHF
TRBV29-1	TRBD1	.	TRBJ2-3	TGCAGCGCCACAGGGGTCAGCGACACAGATACGCAGTATTTT	CSATGVSDTDTQYF
TRBV2	.	.	TRBJ1-1	TGTGCCAGCAGTAGTAGACAGGAGAACACTGAAGCTTTCTTT	CASSSRQENTEAFF
TRBV6-1	TRBD1	.	TRBJ2-7	TGTGCCAGCAGTGAAGGACAGGGGTTCGCCTCGAAGGACGAGCAGTACTTC	CASSEGQGFASKDEQYF
TRBV6-5	TRBD1	.	TRBJ1-6	TGTGCCAGCAGTTCCGGACAGGGCTATAATTCACCCCTCCACTTT	CASSSGQGYNSPLHF
TRBV7-2	.	.	TRBJ2-1	TGTGCCAGCAGCCCCCCCGGCGGGGCATCCAATGAGCAGTTCTTC	CASSPPGGASNEQFF
TRBV2	TRBD1	.	TRBJ1-5	TGTGCCAGCAGTGGGTCAGGGGGCCAGCCCCAGCATTTT	CASSGSGGQPQHF
TRBV4-2	.	.	TRBJ1-6	TGTGCCAGCAGCCAAGATAATCGCCAGGGGAAGACTAAGAGAGTCACCCTCCACTTT	CASSQDNRQGKTKRVTLHF
TRBV18	TRBD1	once	TRBJ1-2	TGTGCCAGCTCACCTACCGGGACAGGAAATAACTATGGCTACACCTTC	CASSPTGTGNNYGYTF
TRBV5-1	TRBD1	.	TRBJ1-4	TGCGCCAGCAGCCCCGTCGGGCAGGGGGGTGAAAAACTGTTTTTT	CASSPVGQGGEKLFF
TRBV6-5	.	once	TRBJ2-7	TGTGCCAGCAGTTACAGGGGGGGGAAGCAGTACTTC	CASSYRGGKQYF
TRBV7-2	TRBD2	.	TRBJ2-3	TGTGCCAGCAGCTTAGTACCCCGTGGCGGGGGGGCAGATACGCAGTATTTT	CASSLVPRGGGADTQYF
TRBV18	.	.	TRBJ1-1	TGTGCCAGCTCACCATTGGGAGACACTGAAGCTTTCTTT	CASSPLGDTEAFF
TRBV6-5	.	.	TRBJ1-6	TGTGCCACTCTAATCTCCTATAATTCACCCCTCCACTTT	CATLISYNSPLHF
TRBV6-5	TRBD1	.	TRBJ1-5	TGTGCCAGCACACAGGGGGCCCATCAGCCCCAGCATTTT	CASTQGAHQPQHF
TRBV5-1	.	.	TRBJ2-1	TGCGCCAGCAGCTTGGGCGGGGTCCGCTCCTACAATGAGCAGTTCTTC	CASSLGGVRSYNEQFF
TRBV10-3	TRBD2	.	TRBJ2-5	TGTGCCGGAGGACCGGGACTAGCGGGAAATCAGTACTTC	CAGGPGLAGNQYF
TRBV9	.	.	TRBJ1-2	TGTGCCAGCAGCGCGAACTATGGCTACACCTTC	CASSANYGYTF
TRBV3-1/TRBV3-2	TRBD1	.	TRBJ1-2	TGTGCCAGCAGCCACCGGGACAGAATCTATGGCTACACCTTC	CASSHRDRIYGYTF
TRBV27	.	.	TRBJ1-1	TGTGCCAGCCCTCTCCCTTGGACAGACCCCACTGAAGCTTTCTTT	CASPLPWTDPTEAFF
TRBV5-1	TRBD1	.	TRBJ1-4	TGCGCCAGCAGCTTGGTCGGTACAGGGGGTGAAAAACTGTTTTTT	CASSLVGTGGEKLFF
TRBV5-1	.	.	TRBJ1-1	TGCGCCAGTAGGGCAGGGGCAAGGGGGACTGAAGCTTTCTTT	CASRAGARGTEAFF
TRBV29-1	.	.	TRBJ1-3	TGCAGCGTTGACGGGGGAGGAAACACCATATATTTT	CSVDGGGNTIYF
TRBV2	TRBD1	.	TRBJ1-4	TGTGCCAGCAACAGGGGGTCTAATGAAAAACTGTTTTTT	CASNRGSNEKLFF
TRBV9	TRBD1	.	TRBJ1-4	TGTGCCAGCAGCGCGGGCAACAGGGGGCGGGGGACTAATGAAAAACTGTTTTTT	CASSAGNRGRGTNEKLFF
TRBV3-1/TRBV3-2	TRBD1	.	TRBJ2-2	TGTGCCAGCAGCCAAGGACAGGGGGCAAACGGGGAGCTGTTTTTT	CASSQGQGANGELFF
TRBV4-3	TRBD1	.	TRBJ1-5	TGCGCCAGCAGCCAAGAGGCAATAGGGCAGGGGGGAGTTAGGAATCAGCCCCAGCATTTT	CASSQEAIGQGGVRNQPQHF
TRBV2	.	.	TRBJ1-2	TGTGCCAGCAGGAACTTAAACTATGGCTACACCTTC	CASRNLNYGYTF
TRBV19	TRBD1	.	TRBJ1-2	TGTGCCAGTAACGACAGGGGGCCTGGCTACACCTTC	CASNDRGPGYTF
TRBV19	TRBD2	once	TRBJ2-1	TGTGCCAGTAGTATAGTTGGGGGGGATACTTACAATGAGCAGTTCTTC	CASSIVGGDTYNEQFF
TRBV7-9	.	.	TRBJ1-6	TGTGCCAGCAGCTCCATGGGGGGCTCCTATAATTCACCCCTCCACTTT	CASSSMGGSYNSPLHF
TRBV15	.	.	TRBJ1-2	TGTGCCACCAGCAGAGAAGCGAGCTATGGCTACACCTTC	CATSREASYGYTF
TRBV7-3	TRBD1	.	TRBJ2-7	TGTGCCAGCAGCCCGGGACAGGGTACCTACGAGCAGTACTTC	CASSPGQGTYEQYF
TRBV5-6	TRBD1	.	TRBJ1-4	TGTGCCAGCAGCCTTAGGACAGGGGGGGTAAATGAAAAACTGTTTTTT	CASSLRTGGVNEKLFF
TRBV7-8	TRBD1	.	TRBJ1-2	TGTGCCAGCAGCTTAACTGGGACAGAGGAGGGCTACACCTTC	CASSLTGTEEGYTF
TRBV4-2	TRBD1	.	TRBJ1-5	TGTGCCAGCAGCCAGGGACAGGGCGGCAATCAGCCCCAGCATTTT	CASSQGQGGNQPQHF
TRBV7-2	TRBD2	.	TRBJ2-3	TGTGCCAGCAGCCTGGGACTAGCGGGGGTCACAGATACGCAGTATTTT	CASSLGLAGVTDTQYF